Listed below are T cell receptor beta chains from one sample, sequenced in a study of OX40 agonist ivuxolimab in advanced cancers. TCRdb keeps only in-frame clones here, not all; method: immunoSEQ multiplex PCR. The sample consists of roughly 60,000 clones, about 90% of them appearing once. The sample in question was CD4+ or CD8+ T cells sorted from blood, obtained in a trial of the OX40 agonist ivuxolimab. The source of these receptors is an adult with an advanced solid tumor such as melanoma, head and neck, liver or kidney cancer. The CDR3 runs from the conserved cysteine through the conserved F or W. D genes are given only for firm matches. A clone size is listed for some rows: how often the clone was seen (once, few, many), or a class if it is expanded.

TGTGCCAGCAGTTTTCGTGGCAGACCATTTGGGGAGCAGTACTTC,CASSFRGRPFGEQYF,15,.,TRBV27,TRBJ2-7,.
TGTGCCAGCAGGGCGGGAGGGCGCACAGATACGCAGTATTTT,CASRAGGRTDTQYF,14,.,TRBV6-6,TRBJ2-3,TRBD2
TGTGCCAGCAGCCCCAGACCAGACAATGAGCAGTTCTTC,CASSPRPDNEQFF,13,.,TRBV7-3,TRBJ2-1,.
TGTGCCAGTGAACAAATAAACGGCAGGGCAGGCACTGAAGCTTTCTTT,CASEQINGRAGTEAFF,16,.,TRBV19,TRBJ1-1,.
TGTGCCAGCAGTCGGACAGGGGGTTGGAATCAGCCCCAGCATTTT,CASSRTGGWNQPQHF,15,.,TRBV27,TRBJ1-5,TRBD1
TGTGCCAGCAGTGAAGGGACTAGCAAAAACATTCAGTACTTC,CASSEGTSKNIQYF,14,.,TRBV28,TRBJ2-4,TRBD2
TGTGCCAGCAGCTTACAGGTGGGGCGAGCAGATACGCAGTATTTT,CASSLQVGRADTQYF,15,.,TRBV7-2,TRBJ2-3,.
TGTGCCAGCAGCAGGCTAGCGGGAGTTAGGGAGCAGTACTTC,CASSRLAGVREQYF,14,.,TRBV5-6,TRBJ2-7,TRBD2
TGTGCCAGCAGTCGTGGTGCGGTTTTCAATGAGCAGTTCTTC,CASSRGAVFNEQFF,14,.,TRBV14,TRBJ2-1,.
TGCAGTGCGCTAGGGGGAGATACGCAGTATTTT,CSALGGDTQYF,11,.,TRBV20-1,TRBJ2-3,.
TGCGCCAGCGGGGCCGGGACTTTCCAAGAGACCCAGTACTTC,CASGAGTFQETQYF,14,.,TRBV5-1,TRBJ2-5,.
TGCGCCAGCAGCGTCAGGGGGGAAGGAAACACCATATATTTT,CASSVRGEGNTIYF,14,.,TRBV5-1,TRBJ1-3,TRBD1
TGTGCCAGCATGTCGGCCGGGAGCCCCTACGAGCAGTACTTC,CASMSAGSPYEQYF,14,.,TRBV28,TRBJ2-7,.
TGTGCCAGCAGTTTAACAGTTAGCTCCTACGAGCAGTACTTC,CASSLTVSSYEQYF,14,.,TRBV28,TRBJ2-7,.
TGTGCCAGCAGCTTAGCAGCTAGCAATCAGCCCCAGCATTTT,CASSLAASNQPQHF,14,.,TRBV7-9,TRBJ1-5,.
TGTGCCAGCAGTACGCCGGGACAGGCGGCCTACGAGCAGTACTTC,CASSTPGQAAYEQYF,15,.,TRBV28,TRBJ2-7,TRBD1
TGTGCCTGGAGTGTAGGAGGGATTCAGCCCCAGCATTTT,CAWSVGGIQPQHF,13,.,TRBV30,TRBJ1-5,.
TGTGCCAGCAGCTTTGCCCTGGGGACCCAGTACTTC,CASSFALGTQYF,12,.,TRBV7-8,TRBJ2-5,.
TGCAGTGCCCACAGGGGAAGCTACACCTTC,CSAHRGSYTF,10,once,TRBV20-1,TRBJ1-2,TRBD1
TGTGCCAGCAGACCGGGACATGGTGAAAAACTGTTTTTT,CASRPGHGEKLFF,13,.,TRBV6-5,TRBJ1-4,.
TGTGCCAGCAGCTTAATTGGTGGCGCGGACACCGGGGAGCTGTTTTTT,CASSLIGGADTGELFF,16,.,TRBV7-3,TRBJ2-2,.
TGTGCCATCAGCCCGGTCGTCGGCGAGCAGTACTTC,CAISPVVGEQYF,12,.,TRBV10-3,TRBJ2-7,.
TGTGCCAGCAGCGGCGAGGGGTTGGGGAATTCACCCCTCCACTTT,CASSGEGLGNSPLHF,15,.,TRBV2,TRBJ1-6,.
TGTGCCAGCAGCCAAGTGCTAGCGGGAGGGCCGTACGAGCAGTACTTC,CASSQVLAGGPYEQYF,16,.,TRBV4-2,TRBJ2-7,TRBD2
TGCGCCAGCAGCCTCGGACAGGGGCATGAAAAACTGTTTTTT,CASSLGQGHEKLFF,14,few,TRBV5-1,TRBJ1-4,TRBD1
TGTGCCAGCAGCTCTGGCGGGAGCACAGATACGCAGTATTTT,CASSSGGSTDTQYF,14,.,TRBV11-3,TRBJ2-3,.
TGTGCCACCAGCAGAGATTCCACGTCCTACGAGCAGTACTTC,CATSRDSTSYEQYF,14,.,TRBV15,TRBJ2-7,.
TGTGCCAGCAGCTTAGTTTCTTGGGGGAATGCTGAGCAGTTCTTC,CASSLVSWGNAEQFF,15,.,TRBV11-3,TRBJ2-1,.
TGTGCCTGGAGCCCTGACAGCCATGGCTACACCTTC,CAWSPDSHGYTF,12,.,TRBV30,TRBJ1-2,.
TGTGCCAGCAGCCTCCCTAGCGGGGAGACCCAGTACTTC,CASSLPSGETQYF,13,.,TRBV5-6,TRBJ2-5,TRBD2
TGTGCCAGCACTCTCCCTCCGCATATGAACACTGAAGCTTTCTTT,CASTLPPHMNTEAFF,15,.,TRBV6-6,TRBJ1-1,.
TGTGCCAGCAGCCCAGGACACAAGTACACTGAAGCTTTCTTT,CASSPGHKYTEAFF,14,.,TRBV7-9,TRBJ1-1,.
TGTGCCAGCCGAGGGGCAGGGGGGTACAATGAGCAGTTCTTC,CASRGAGGYNEQFF,14,.,TRBV6-1,TRBJ2-1,.
TGTGCCAGCAGTCCCCCCGCAGGCGCTAGCGGGAAGGGCCGGTTCTTC,CASSPPAGASGKGRFF,16,.,TRBV6-7,TRBJ2-1,TRBD2
TGCGCCAGCAGCGCAAACCAGGGAAACGAGCAGTACTTC,CASSANQGNEQYF,13,.,TRBV10-1,TRBJ2-7,.
TGTGCCAGCAGCTCGTCGGCGCGGAACAATCAGCCCCAGCATTTT,CASSSSARNNQPQHF,15,.,TRBV7-9,TRBJ1-5,.
TGTGCCAGCAGCTTAGTGCAGGGGATGGCCTACGAGCAGTACTTC,CASSLVQGMAYEQYF,15,.,TRBV7-9,TRBJ2-7,.